The 13 T cell receptor beta chains below come from one sample, sequenced in a study of identical twins. A single record per CDR3 protein comes from TCRdb applying MiXCR to the 5' RACE reads. Of 450,000 to 600,000 distinct CDR3 sequences listed, 20% to 25% are singletons. These records were also assigned to another study, of yellow fever vaccine responses in identical twins.

The sequenced sample consisted of CD4+ T cells sorted from blood. Receptors were obtained from a woman between 18 and 29 years old in good health.

This sequence joins TRBV7-9 and TRBJ2-1, with D unresolved. V lost 0 bases, J lost 6 bases, and 6 bases lay in between. Per germline, CDR1 SEHNR and CDR2 FQNEAQ (reference sequence). The CDR3 spans 13 residues. In nucleotides, the CDR3 is TGTGCCAGCAGCTTAGCCTCGCCCAATGAGCAGTTCTTC. Residues: CASSLASPNEQFF.

The sample holds a few counts of this clonotype. The V call is TRBV5-1, the J call TRBJ2-7; 7 bases agree with TRBD1. The V segment lost 0 bases and the J segment 0 bases; nucleotides outside the gene matches: 3. CDR1 and CDR2 from the germline V gene are SGHRS and YFSETQ. The CDR3 loop spans 15 amino acids. The DNA of the CDR3 is TGCGCCAGCAGCTTGGTCAGGGGGTTCTCCTACGAGCAGTACTTC. It specifies CASSLVRGFSYEQYF.

CDR3 coding DNA: TGTGCCAGCACCCCTTCTGTGACAGATACGCAGTATTTT. It is translated as CASTPSVTDTQYF. The chain links TRBV6-1 to TRBJ2-3; D is uncertain. The V gene's germline CDR1 is MNHNS and CDR2 SASEGT. The CDR3 covers 13 residues. The V and J ends lost 7 bases and 3 bases respectively, with 11 bases between them.

The V call is TRBV14, the J call TRBJ2-4; weak D call: TRBD2 (7 bases). Germline lookup yields CDR1 SGHDN and CDR2 FVKESK. The ends were cut back, 3 bases at V and 0 bases at J, with 12 bases in the middle. This CDR3 contains 16 residues. This chain's CDR3 is CASSHHGGLAKNIQYF. Here the CDR3 DNA reads TGTGCCAGCAGCCACCACGGGGGGCTAGCCAAAAACATTCAGTACTTC.

The chain is built from TRBV12-3 or TRBV12-4 and TRBJ1-6; TRBD1 matches at 8 bases. The CDR3 runs 15 residues. J was trimmed by 9 bases and V by 6 bases; bases with no gene match: 10. The CDR3, as DNA: TGTGCCAGCAGCCCCAGGGGGCGGGGGGGTTCACCCCTCCACTTT. Its protein product is CASSPRGRGGSPLHF.

This chain links TRBV14 with TRBJ2-5; TRBD2 matches at 7 bases. V gave up 6 bases and J gave up 0 bases; unmatched junction bases: 7. CDR1 is SGHDN and CDR2 is FVKESK in the germline V gene. This CDR3 region has 15 residues. The CDR3 DNA sequence: TGTGCCAGCAGTCCAGGGAGGGCCTACCAAGAGACCCAGTACTTC. It specifies CASSPGRAYQETQYF.

There are a few counts of this clonotype. This chain joins TRBV3-1 and TRBJ2-1; D not certain. Germline-derived CDR1 and CDR2 are LGHDT and YNNKEL (reference sequence). The germline V and J ends were trimmed by 1 base and 0 bases, with 10 bases remaining between them. The CDR3 has 16 residues. The CDR3 here is CASSQGIFSSYNEQFF. DNA of the CDR3: TGTGCCAGCAGCCAAGGAATCTTTAGCTCCTACAATGAGCAGTTCTTC.

J is TRBJ2-1 and V is TRBV15; 8 positions match TRBD2. The CDR3 runs to 16 residues. Germline V lookup: CDR1 LNHNV, CDR2 YYDKDF (reference sequence). Losses at the gene ends were 2 bases for V and 0 bases for J; bases not matched to a gene: 3. The CDR3 nucleotides are TGTGCCACCAGCAGAAACAGCGGGAGCTCCTACAATGAGCAGTTCTTC. This encodes CATSRNSGSSYNEQFF.

This chain uses TRBV5-1 with TRBJ2-1, with D unresolved. The CDR3 is 14 residues long. Deletions cut 0 bases from V and 4 bases from J, with 8 bases between. The germline CDR1 and CDR2 sequences are SGHRS and YFSETQ. CDR3 loop: CASSLVARYNEQFF. The CDR3, as DNA: TGCGCCAGCAGCTTGGTGGCACGTTACAATGAGCAGTTCTTC.

The sample holds many counts of this clonotype. The V and J genes are TRBV5-1 and TRBJ2-5; no reliable D call. Per germline, CDR1 SGHRS and CDR2 YFSETQ. Trimming removed 0 bases at V and 1 base at J, with 7 bases between. The CDR3 consists of 14 residues. CDR3 in amino acids: CASSLAPSQETQYF. CDR3 nucleotide sequence: TGCGCCAGCAGCTTGGCACCATCCCAAGAGACCCAGTACTTC.

This clonotype was recorded at least ten times. The chain couples TRBV20-1 to TRBJ2-2; 12 positions match TRBD2. The CDR3 is 19 amino acids. With V trimmed by 6 bases and J by 8 bases, 22 bases remained unmatched. Germline values: CDR1 DFQATT, CDR2 SNEGSKA (reference sequence). The CDR3 loop is CSATTNLAGGPLVMGELFF. In nucleotides, the CDR3 is TGCAGTGCCACCACCAATCTAGCGGGAGGGCCTTTGGTAATGGGGGAGCTGTTTTTT.

This rearrangement joins TRBV6-5 to TRBJ2-7; 8 nucleotides agree with TRBD1. V lost 5 bases and J lost 4; bases outside the gene matches: 10. CDR3 size: 15 residues. Germline CDR1 reads MNHEY; CDR2 reads SVGAGI. The CDR3: CASSLRGQGAYEQYF. Written as DNA, the CDR3 is TGTGCCAGCAGTCTACGCGGACAGGGAGCGTACGAGCAGTACTTC.

The chain has TRBV12-3 or TRBV12-4 and TRBJ2-1; TRBD2 matches 11 bases. V was pared by 2 bases and J by 5 bases, with 8 bases of the junction left unmatched. The CDR3 contains 17 residues. This CDR3 reads CASSLIGMTSGNNEQFF. In DNA, the CDR3 is TGTGCCAGCAGTTTAATTGGTATGACTAGCGGGAACAATGAGCAGTTCTTC.